The rows below give T cell receptor beta chains drawn from one sample of a study of post-analysis software for immune sequencing data. TCRdb fed the PCR reads into MiXCR, producing one record per CDR3 protein. In the table there are 150,000 to 200,000 distinct CDR3 sequences, about 29% of which are singletons. Sequencing input: blood. The receptors come from a girl between 5 and 17 years old with multiple sclerosis. CDR3s include the opening cysteine and the closing phenylalanine or tryptophan. D genes are given only for firm matches. A clone size is listed for some rows: how often the clone was seen (once, few, many), or a class if it is expanded.

abundance	v_gene	j_gene	d_gene	CDR3nt	CDR3aa
few	TRBV6-2/TRBV6-3	TRBJ1-2	NA	TGTGCCAGCAGGTTCCGGCAGAACTATGGCTACACCTTC	CASRFRQNYGYTF
many	TRBV7-2	TRBJ2-4	NA	TGTGCCAGCAGCCCGAACAACAACATTCAGTACTTC	CASSPNNNIQYF
many	TRBV5-1	TRBJ2-1	NA	TGCGCCAGCAGCCAGGGTGTTATTAATGAGCAGTTCTTC	CASSQGVINEQFF
NA	TRBV5-6	TRBJ1-1	NA	TGTGCCAGCAGCTTGCAGGTCCGGGCTGAAGCTTTCTTT	CASSLQVRAEAFF
NA	TRBV5-1	TRBJ1-1	NA	TGCGCCAGCAGCTTCCCCGGCGGGGACATGAACACTGAAGCTTTCTTT	CASSFPGGDMNTEAFF
few	TRBV5-1	TRBJ1-5	NA	TGCGCCAGCTCAGAGGGGACTAATAGCAATCAGCCCCAGCATTTT	CASSEGTNSNQPQHF
NA	TRBV13	TRBJ2-7	TRBD2	TGTGCCAGCAGCATAGGGGCTAGCGGGAGAGAGTTCTACGAGCAGTACTTC	CASSIGASGREFYEQYF
NA	TRBV20-1	TRBJ2-3	TRBD1	TGCAGTGCTCCAAGACAGGGGGGCGATACGCAGTATTTT	CSAPRQGGDTQYF
many	TRBV4-1	TRBJ1-6	NA	TGCGCCAGCAGCCAAGAGAGGGGCAGGGGTAATAATTCACCCCTCCACTTT	CASSQERGRGNNSPLHF
many	TRBV5-6	TRBJ2-1	TRBD1	TGTGCCAGCAGCGACAGGACAGGGAACTACAATGAGCAGTTCTTC	CASSDRTGNYNEQFF
NA	TRBV12-3/TRBV12-4	TRBJ2-1	NA	TGTGCCAGCTCCTATCGAACTGGGGACAATGAGCAGTTCTTC	CASSYRTGDNEQFF
NA	TRBV12-3/TRBV12-4	TRBJ2-6	TRBD2	TGTGCCAGCAGCCTAGGGGCTAGCGGGGCTGGGGCCAACGTCCGGACTTTC	CASSLGASGAGANVRTF
many	TRBV20-1	TRBJ1-2	NA	TGCAGTGCTCGTCCCAAAGCAGGGGTCGGCTACACCTTC	CSARPKAGVGYTF
many	TRBV29-1	TRBJ1-2	TRBD1	TGCAGCGCTGGCGGGCAGGGGGCGTATGGCTACACCTTC	CSAGGQGAYGYTF
many	TRBV6-5	TRBJ2-7	TRBD2	TGTGCCAGCAGTCCGGGACTAGCGACTTCCTACGAGCAGTACTTC	CASSPGLATSYEQYF
once	TRBV12-3/TRBV12-4	TRBJ2-7	TRBD2	TGTGCCAGCAGGATTAGCGGGAGGCAGTACGAGCAGTACTTC	CASRISGRQYEQYF
many	TRBV6-5	TRBJ2-7	TRBD2	TGTGCCAGCGCCCGAGTTCTAGCGGGGTTCGAGCAGTACTTC	CASARVLAGFEQYF
many	TRBV12-3/TRBV12-4	TRBJ2-5	NA	TGTGCCAGCAGTTTAGGGACCAGAAAAGAGACCCAGTACTTC	CASSLGTRKETQYF
NA	TRBV4-2	TRBJ2-5	NA	TGTGCCAGCAGCCGCCCCTCAGCGGCAGGGGAGACCCAGTACTTC	CASSRPSAAGETQYF
NA	TRBV9	TRBJ2-1	TRBD2	TGTGCCAGCAGCGTAGGCGGACTAGCGGCCAATGAGCAGTTCTTC	CASSVGGLAANEQFF
NA	TRBV18	TRBJ2-5	NA	TGTGCCAGCTCACCAGCCGGCCTCCAAGAGACCCAGTACTTC	CASSPAGLQETQYF